Below, 18 T cell receptor beta chains from the same sample are listed, as sequenced in a study of cytomegalovirus exposure and HLA in healthy donors. The primer mix had 60 Vbeta and 13 Jbeta primers. Here immunoSEQ multiplex PCR was the method, and the copy in TCRdb shows in-frame clones only, minus some. The sample lists about 93,000 clones; 65% to 85% were seen once. Sequenced: PBMCs. The receptor set was obtained from a man in his forties or fifties in good health and CMV-seronegative.

This chain joins TRBV11-2 and TRBJ1-3, with unresolved D. The V and J ends lost 6 bases and 4 bases respectively, with 4 bases between them. Germline CDR1 reads SGHAT; CDR2 reads FQNNGV. The CDR3 is made up of 11 amino acids. The CDR3 region is CASRRGNTIYF. DNA of the CDR3: TGTGCCAGCAGGCGGGGAAACACCATATATTTT.

The rearrangement uses TRBV4-3 and TRBJ1-2; 8 bases align to TRBD1. The CDR3 covers 14 residues. Unmatched junction bases numbered 4, after V lost 0 bases and J lost 7 bases. CDR1 is LGHNA, CDR2 YSLEER, per germline. CDR3 DNA sequence: TGCGCCAGCAGCCAAGAGCAGGGGGCTCTTGGCTACACCTTC. Translated: CASSQEQGALGYTF.

The V gene is TRBV7-9, the J gene TRBJ1-5; maybe TRBD1 (6 bases). Trimming left V 5 bases short and J 9 bases short, with 14 bases between. CDR3 size: 13 residues. Germline V CDR1 and CDR2: SEHNR, FQNEAQ (reference sequence). CDR3 bases: TGTGCCAGCAGCGAGGGGGAATGGGGGCCCCAGCATTTT. Residues: CASSEGEWGPQHF.

The chain has TRBV29-1 and TRBJ2-5, with TRBD2 as a possible D gene (6 bases). The CDR3 consists of 16 residues. V was cut by 0 bases and J by 3 bases, with 17 bases left in between. Germline values: CDR1 SQVTM, CDR2 ANQGSEA. The CDR3 DNA follows: TGCAGCGTTGAAGATAGAGGAGGGCCCCGGGAAGAGACCCAGTACTTC. Translation gives CSVEDRGGPREETQYF.

The CDR3 nucleotides read TGTGCCAGCAGCTTAACGGGTTACAAGGGGGCCCAGTACTTC. This gives the protein CASSLTGYKGAQYF. The rearrangement links TRBV7-9 to TRBJ2-5, with TRBD1 as a possible D gene (6 bases). Trimming pared 2 bases from V and 9 bases from J, leaving 16 bases between. The CDR3 has 14 amino acids. CDR1 and CDR2 from the germline V gene are SEHNR and FQNEAQ (reference sequence). Looking up the rest from reference TRBV7-9 and TRBJ2-5 gives the full variable domain: DTGVSQNPRHKITKRGQNVTFRCDPISEHNRLYWYRQTLGQGPEFLTYFQNEAQLEKSRLLSDRFSAERPKGSFSTLEIQRTEQGDSAMYLCASSLTGYKGAQYFGPGTRLLVL.

The rearrangement links TRBV27 to TRBJ1-5; 8 bases map to TRBD1. This CDR3 has 15 residues. Germline loops: CDR1 MNHEY, CDR2 SMNVEV (reference sequence). V lost 5 bases, J lost 3 bases, and 6 bases stayed unmatched. The CDR3 loop reads CASSPRTGTNQPQHF. In DNA, the CDR3 is TGTGCCAGCAGTCCAAGGACAGGGACCAATCAGCCCCAGCATTTT.

This clone was seen a few times. J is TRBJ2-3 and V is TRBV19, with D possibly TRBD1 on 5 matching bases. The CDR3 length is 17 residues. Trimming removed 4 bases from V and 3 bases from J, with 20 bases in between. Germline loops: CDR1 LNHDA, CDR2 SQIVND (reference sequence). The CDR3 DNA is TGTGCCAGTAGTACCAGTCTTCAGGGTGGATTTACAGATACGCAGTATTTT. Encoded protein: CASSTSLQGGFTDTQYF.

This clone came up a few times. The chain joins TRBV29-1 to TRBJ2-7; the match to TRBD2 covers 11 bases. Losses at the gene ends were 4 bases for V and 3 bases for J; bases not matched to a gene: 5. The CDR3 is 14 amino acids. Germline CDR1 SQVTM, CDR2 ANQGSEA. The CDR3 sequence: CSVVLAGAIYEQYF. CDR3 coding DNA: TGCAGCGTTGTACTAGCGGGAGCGATCTACGAGCAGTACTTC.

This clone was picked up one time. This chain links TRBV4-3 with TRBJ2-1; 7 nucleotides agree with TRBD2. Germline CDR1 reads LGHNA; CDR2 reads YSLEER. CDR3 size: 16 residues. Losses at the gene ends were 1 base for V and 5 bases for J; bases not matched to a gene: 8. The CDR3, as DNA: TGCGCCAGCAGCCAAGTTTTTCTAGCGGATCACAATGAGCAGTTCTTC. This gives the protein CASSQVFLADHNEQFF.

The J gene is TRBJ1-2, the V gene TRBV2; perhaps TRBD1 as D (5 bases). V shed 5 bases and J shed 8 bases, with 12 bases lying between them. The germline V gene encodes CDR1 SNHLY and CDR2 FYNNEI. The CDR3 has 12 residues. The DNA of the CDR3 is TGTGCCAGCAGTCCGACCGACAGAGGCTACACCTTC. It is translated as CASSPTDRGYTF.

The J gene is TRBJ1-2, the V gene TRBV6-5; 9 bases agree with TRBD1. V gave up 4 bases and J gave up 7 bases; unmatched junction bases: 13. The CDR3 spans 16 residues. Looked up from germline, CDR1 is MNHEY and CDR2 is SVGAGI. CDR3 nucleotide sequence: TGTGCCAGCAGTTCAACAGGGGGCGCGTCCCTCGGTGGCTACACCTTC. Translated, it gives CASSSTGGASLGGYTF.

V is TRBV2 and J is TRBJ1-4; no firm D call. Germline loops: CDR1 SNHLY, CDR2 FYNNEI. Trimming removed 6 bases at V and 7 bases at J, with 21 bases between. This CDR3 is built from 16 residues. This chain's CDR3 is CASSALVAAGTEKLFF. The CDR3 bases are TGTGCCAGCAGCGCACTTGTAGCGGCTGGCACTGAAAAACTGTTTTTT.

This chain joins TRBV2 and TRBJ1-2; 8 bases match TRBD1. This CDR3 comprises 13 residues. Germline lookup yields CDR1 SNHLY and CDR2 FYNNEI. The J segment lost 4 bases and the V segment lost 6 bases, leaving 4 bases of the junction unmatched. The CDR3 sequence is CASRDRAVYGYTF. CDR3 bases: TGTGCCAGCAGGGACAGGGCCGTCTATGGCTACACCTTC.

The chain recombines TRBV28 with TRBJ2-5, with 8 bases fitting TRBD1. Looked up from germline, CDR1 is MDHEN and CDR2 is SYDVKM. With V trimmed by 8 bases and J by 4 bases, 15 bases remained unmatched. The CDR3 loop spans 16 amino acids. This chain's CDR3 is CASGRTGLLVGETQYF. The CDR3 DNA reads TGTGCCAGCGGCCGGACAGGGTTGTTAGTGGGAGAGACCCAGTACTTC.

V usage is TRBV2 and J usage is TRBJ2-2, with D unclear. Trimming took off 6 bases at V and 7 bases at J, with 9 bases between the two ends. Germline loops: CDR1 SNHLY, CDR2 FYNNEI. The length of the CDR3 is 12 residues. The DNA for the CDR3 is TGTGCCAGCAGGACATATAACGGGGAGCTGTTTTTT. Its protein product is CASRTYNGELFF.

The chain employs TRBV7-9 and TRBJ2-7, with TRBD2 matching 7 bases. With 5 bases clipped from V and 1 base from J, the junction kept 5 bases outside the gene matches. The length of the CDR3 is 14 residues. The germline V gene encodes CDR1 SEHNR and CDR2 FQNEAQ (reference sequence). The CDR3 loop is CASSPSGVSYEQYF. Written as DNA, the CDR3 is TGTGCCAGCAGCCCGAGCGGGGTTTCCTACGAGCAGTACTTC.

The chain links TRBV28 to TRBJ2-1; TRBD2 might be the D (5 bases). The ends were cut back, 1 base at V and 9 bases at J, with 10 bases in the middle. This CDR3 is built from 13 residues. Germline assignment: CDR1 MDHEN and CDR2 SYDVKM. The CDR3 DNA reads TGTGCCAGCAGTTTATTTGAGCGGAGTGAGCAGTTCTTC. Translated: CASSLFERSEQFF.

To note about this clone: The sample holds other DNA sequences that translate to the same CDR3. The J gene is TRBJ1-3, the V gene TRBV4-2, with 8 nucleotides matching TRBD1. This CDR3 is built from 16 residues. V dropped 5 bases and J dropped 2; count of bases not matched to a gene: 8. Germline CDR1 LGHNA, CDR2 YNFKEQ. The CDR3 spells CASSAQTGGAGNTIYF. DNA for the CDR3: TGTGCCAGCAGCGCCCAAACAGGGGGGGCTGGAAACACCATATATTTT.